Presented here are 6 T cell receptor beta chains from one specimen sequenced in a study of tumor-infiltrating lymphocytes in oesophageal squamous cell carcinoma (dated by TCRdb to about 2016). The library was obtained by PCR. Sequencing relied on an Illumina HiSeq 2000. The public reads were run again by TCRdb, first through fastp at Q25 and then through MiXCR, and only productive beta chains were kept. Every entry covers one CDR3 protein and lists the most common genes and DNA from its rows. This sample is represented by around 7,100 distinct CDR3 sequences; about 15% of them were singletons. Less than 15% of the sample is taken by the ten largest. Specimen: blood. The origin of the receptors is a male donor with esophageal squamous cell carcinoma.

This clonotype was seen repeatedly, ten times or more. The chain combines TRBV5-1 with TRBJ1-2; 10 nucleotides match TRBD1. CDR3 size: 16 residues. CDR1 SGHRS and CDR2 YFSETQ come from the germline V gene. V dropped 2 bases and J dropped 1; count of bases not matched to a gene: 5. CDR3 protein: CASSFGQGDVNYGYTF. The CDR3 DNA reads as TGCGCCAGCAGCTTTGGACAGGGGGACGTTAACTATGGCTACACCTTC.

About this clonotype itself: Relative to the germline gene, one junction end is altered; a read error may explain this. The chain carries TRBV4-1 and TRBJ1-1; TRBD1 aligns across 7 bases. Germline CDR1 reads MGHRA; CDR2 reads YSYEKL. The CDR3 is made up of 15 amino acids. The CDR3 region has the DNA TGTGCCAGCAGCCAACCAACAGGGGTAAACACTGAAGCTTTCTTT. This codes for CASSQPTGVNTEAFF.

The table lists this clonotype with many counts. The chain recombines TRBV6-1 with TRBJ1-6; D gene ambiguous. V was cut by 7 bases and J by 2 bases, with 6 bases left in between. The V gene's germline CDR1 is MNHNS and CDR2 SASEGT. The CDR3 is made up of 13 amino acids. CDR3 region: CASTGPYNSPLHF. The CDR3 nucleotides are TGTGCCAGCACCGGTCCCTATAATTCACCCCTCCACTTT.

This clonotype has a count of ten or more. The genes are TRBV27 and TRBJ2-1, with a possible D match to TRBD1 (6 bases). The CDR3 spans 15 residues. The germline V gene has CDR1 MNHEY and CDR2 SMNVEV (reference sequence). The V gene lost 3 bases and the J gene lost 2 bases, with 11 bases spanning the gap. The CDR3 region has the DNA TGTGCCAGCAGTTTTAGGGGGACCCCCTACAATGAGCAGTTCTTC. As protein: CASSFRGTPYNEQFF.

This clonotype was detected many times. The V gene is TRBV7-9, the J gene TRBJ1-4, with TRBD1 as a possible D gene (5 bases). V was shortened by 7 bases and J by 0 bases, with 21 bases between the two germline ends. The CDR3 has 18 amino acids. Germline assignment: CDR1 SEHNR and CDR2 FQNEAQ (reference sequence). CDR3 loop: CASNYDTGTKATNEKLFF. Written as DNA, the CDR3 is TGTGCCAGCAACTATGATACAGGCACCAAAGCAACTAATGAAAAACTGTTTTTT.

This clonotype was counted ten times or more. The CDR3 DNA follows: TGTGCCATAGAGGGGACAGGGGGCGAGGTAGATTCACCCCTCCACTTT. As protein: CAIEGTGGEVDSPLHF. This chain uses TRBV27 with TRBJ1-6, with 12 bases matching TRBD1. The germline CDR1 and CDR2 sequences are MNHEY and SMNVEV (reference sequence). There are 16 residues in the CDR3. The V segment lost 10 bases and the J segment 8 bases; nucleotides outside the gene matches: 12.